This TCR beta chain was obtained from a study of T cell changes during pregnancy in multiple sclerosis. The CDR3 extends over 14 amino acids. V lost 6 bases, J lost 0 bases, and 12 bases lay in between. CDR1 and CDR2 from the germline V gene are MNHEY and SMNVEV (reference sequence). Profiled with immunoSEQ multiplex PCR; TCRdb holds only in-frame clones, not every one. The data show tens of thousands of clones, approximately 91% seen once. Material: peripheral blood, obtained in the second trimester of pregnancy. This receptor was obtained from a female donor with multiple sclerosis, enrolled in a pregnancy study. J is TRBJ2-7 and V is TRBV27; a possible D gene is TRBD1 (5 bases). The CDR3 reads CASRPNRYSYEQYF. The CDR3 coding sequence is TGTGCCAGCAGACCAAACAGGTACTCCTACGAGCAGTACTTC.